This is a list of T cell receptor beta chains from one sample in a study of T cell repertoires in cytomegalovirus infection. TCRdb re-called the reads through MiXCR, storing one row per CDR3 protein. The sample shows approximately 500,000 distinct CDR3 sequences, about 11% of them seen only once. The sequenced sample consisted of PBMCs. Receptor source: a human donor in good health (CMV status not recorded). Some clones in this sample may be carry-over from other donors' samples. Each CDR3 is given with its conserved first and last residue. The D gene is left open where the match is weak. Clone size, where shown, is once, few, many, or a class for clones that have expanded.

TRBJ2-1 TRBV7-2 15 many TRBD2 TGTGCCAGCAGCACAACTAGCGGGAGCGGCAATGAGCAGTTCTTC CASSTTSGSGNEQFF
TRBJ1-4 TRBV7-2 16 many TRBD1 TGTGCCAGCAGCTTAGCTCCAGGGGGCTGGGGTGAAAAACTGTTTTTT CASSLAPGGWGEKLFF
TRBJ2-7 TRBV6-5 16 few NA TGTGCCAGCAGTAAATACGCAGGTTCCGTAGCCTACGAGCAGTACTTC CASSKYAGSVAYEQYF
TRBJ2-1 TRBV7-8 11 many NA TGTGCCAGCAGGCTTGCCAGTGAGCAGTTCTTC CASRLASEQFF
TRBJ2-7 TRBV19 13 many TRBD1 TGTGCCAGTAGCCAGGGGGCGGCCTACGAGCAGTACTTC CASSQGAAYEQYF
TRBJ1-3 TRBV20-1 14 few TRBD1 TGCAGTGCTAGCGACAGGGGGCACGGAAACACCATATATTTT CSASDRGHGNTIYF
TRBJ2-7 TRBV23-1 14 NA NA TGCGCCAGCAGTCAATCAGAGGTCCCCTACGAGCAGTACTTC CASSQSEVPYEQYF
TRBJ2-1 TRBV7-3 17 many TRBD1 TGTGCCAGCAGCCTAAAACGGGACAGGGGAACCTACAATGAGCAGTTCTTC CASSLKRDRGTYNEQFF
TRBJ1-4 TRBV7-9 17 many NA TGTGCCAGCAGCTTAGATAGCGAAGGACGGTCTAATGAAAAACTGTTTTTT CASSLDSEGRSNEKLFF
TRBJ2-4 TRBV12-3/TRBV12-4 12 NA NA TGTGCCAGCACCTCCTTGGGGAACATTCAGTACTTC CASTSLGNIQYF
TRBJ1-2 TRBV9 15 NA NA TGTGCCAGCAGCGTAGACGCGGGGCCCAACTATGGCTACACCTTC CASSVDAGPNYGYTF
TRBJ2-1 TRBV3-1 16 NA NA TGTGCCAGCTCCCGAAGACGGGCCACCCCCTACAATGAGCAGTTCTTC CASSRRRATPYNEQFF
TRBJ2-2 TRBV5-4 16 NA NA TGTGCCAGCAGCCCCTCGGGGTACCGTACGGGCGGGGAGCTGTTTTTT CASSPSGYRTGGELFF
TRBJ1-2 TRBV20-1 14 NA NA TGCAGTGCGAGTGGGGGGGTGCATACCTATGGCTACACCTTC CSASGGVHTYGYTF
TRBJ2-1 TRBV10-3 18 NA NA TGTGCCATCAGCCGATGGGCTACCGGACAAGCGAGTGGGAATGAGCAGTTCTTC CAISRWATGQASGNEQFF
TRBJ2-7 TRBV14 18 many NA TGTGCCAGCAGCTGGACAGAGCTTGAGGGAGCGGGTCTCCACGAGCAGTACTTC CASSWTELEGAGLHEQYF
TRBJ2-5 TRBV10-3 14 few NA TGTGCCGTGGGCTCAGGAGGTATCCAAGAGACCCAGTACTTC CAVGSGGIQETQYF
TRBJ2-5 TRBV20-1 12 few NA TGCAGTGCTGACAGTTTCAAAGAGACCCAGTACTTC CSADSFKETQYF
TRBJ2-5 TRBV28 14 NA TRBD1 TGTGCCAGCAGTTACCCAGGGGGCGCGGAGACCCAGTACTTC CASSYPGGAETQYF
TRBJ2-7 TRBV14 16 many TRBD1 TGTGCCAGCAGCCCCCGGAGGGACAGGACCCCCTACGAGCAGTACTTC CASSPRRDRTPYEQYF
TRBJ2-1 TRBV4-1 17 many TRBD1 TGCGCCAGCAGCCAGGCTTTGACAGGGATCTCCTACAATGAGCAGTTCTTC CASSQALTGISYNEQFF
TRBJ2-1 TRBV7-3 15 many NA TGTGCCAGCAGCGTCCCAGCTTTCCTCTACAATGAGCAGTTCTTC CASSVPAFLYNEQFF
TRBJ1-5 TRBV6-5 13 many NA TGTGCCAGCAGAAGAGGGTCCGATCAGCCCCAGCATTTT CASRRGSDQPQHF
TRBJ2-2 TRBV30 12 many NA TGTGCCTGGAGTCTTGCCGCCGGGGAGCTGTTTTTT CAWSLAAGELFF
TRBJ2-1 TRBV2 11 many TRBD2 TGTGCCAGCAGAGCTAGCGGACTGCAGTTCTTC CASRASGLQFF
TRBJ2-1 TRBV20-1 11 many TRBD2 TGCAGTGCTGGGGGGGGGAATGAGCAGTTCTTC CSAGGGNEQFF
TRBJ1-2 TRBV20-1 11 many NA TGCAGTGCTCTGGGCTCGTATGGCTACACCTTC CSALGSYGYTF
TRBJ1-1 TRBV29-1 13 many TRBD1 TGCAGCGCGGACAGGGGCGGGGAAACTGAAGCTTTCTTT CSADRGGETEAFF
TRBJ1-1 TRBV27 14 many NA TGTGCCAGCAGTTTGAGGGGCGTGAACACTGAAGCTTTCTTT CASSLRGVNTEAFF
TRBJ2-3 TRBV27 14 many TRBD2 TGTGCCAGCAGCCGCGGGAGAAGGACAGATACGCAGTATTTT CASSRGRRTDTQYF
TRBJ2-5 TRBV20-1 15 few TRBD2 TGCAGTGCCAAATCTAGCGGAACCAGTCGGGAGACCCAGTACTTC CSAKSSGTSRETQYF
TRBJ1-5 TRBV7-8 16 many NA TGTGCCAGCAGCTTCTCCGGAGGCTATAGCAATCAGCCCCAGCATTTT CASSFSGGYSNQPQHF
TRBJ1-1 TRBV10-3 14 NA TRBD1 TGTGCCATCAGTGAGTCGACAGGGTACACTGAAGCTTTCTTT CAISESTGYTEAFF
TRBJ1-2 TRBV10-3 13 many TRBD1 TGTGCCTCCTGGACAGGGTTCGGGGATGGCTACACCTTC CASWTGFGDGYTF
TRBJ2-7 TRBV12-3/TRBV12-4 13 many NA TGTGCCAGCAGTTTTAGTCTCTCCTACGAGCAGTACTTC CASSFSLSYEQYF
TRBJ2-1 TRBV27 18 few TRBD2 TGTGCCAGCAGTCAAAGTAGGGGGACTAGCGGGACGGTCGGTGAGCAGTTCTTC CASSQSRGTSGTVGEQFF
TRBJ1-2 TRBV28 18 NA TRBD1 TGTGCCAGCAGTTTTTTATATTCGGCAGGGGGCGTCGACTATGGCTACACCTTC CASSFLYSAGGVDYGYTF